This TCR beta chain was identified in a study of shared clonotypes between healthy human individuals. Regarding the study as a whole: As a rule, naive subsets had a larger estimated richness than memory subsets. A handful of donors held about 5% of naive CD4 clonotypes in common. Rarefaction curves obtained for sorted subsets showed sequencing incomplete despite large depth.

As concerns this clone: Its matching antigen is unknown.

CDR1 is LGHNT, CDR2 FRNRAP, per germline. The CDR3 has 17 amino acids. The V segment lost 4 bases and the J segment 2 bases; nucleotides outside the gene matches: 11. Produced via immunoSEQ multiplex PCR; TCRdb's table is partial and in-frame only. The sample lists some 200,000 clones, 60% to 70% occurring once. This rearrangement joins TRBV12-5 to TRBJ2-3; 8 bases match TRBD2. The sample taken for sequencing was memory CD4+ T cells sorted from blood. Subset of the sample: CD45RA-negative fraction. The source is a man aged 30-40 years in good health. The CDR3 DNA follows: TGTGCTAGTGGTTGGGCGAATAGCGGGGTCAACACAGATACGCAGTATTTT. It translates to CASGWANSGVNTDTQYF.